This TCR beta chain was found in a study of blood T cell repertoires in COVID-19 (dated by TCRdb to between 2020 and 2021). Background for the entire study: The collaborator samples originated in the United States, Italy and Spain and spanned the acute and convalescent phases of COVID-19. The material from the prospective study consisted of cDNA or gDNA derived from T cells, B-cell-depleted T cells, or PBMCs. Nearly every sample came with metadata listing a de-identified subject ID, COVID-19 status, age in years and sex. Samples were obtained from the ongoing ImmuneRACE study (first 160 participants) and from 1,000 to 1,500 subjects provided by 6 global collaborators. Deeply sampled blood TCRbeta repertoires from subjects exposed to, actively infected with, or recovered from COVID-19 were included in the dataset. A freely available public database, intended as a resource for researchers studying the immune response to SARS-CoV-2, is where the repertoires were released. Where available, HLA class I and class II types were taken from metadata supplied by the sample provider and were not determined by assay-based typing. On the study overall, not on this receptor specifically: The quantity of clinical and demographic metadata differed by source and by participant and was supplied without curation.

Whole blood was collected in K2EDTA tubes by collaborating institutions according to the institutions' own protocols. For TCRbeta analysis, collaborator samples were shipped as frozen whole blood, as isolated PBMCs, or as DNA extracted from either sample type. Turning to this clone: Its antigen is still unknown. Within one base of it there is no much larger clone, and no base qualities were kept.

V was cut back by 3 bases and J by 2 bases, leaving a gap of 7 bases between them. From its cysteine to its phenylalanine, the CDR3 spans 13 amino acids. Kept here is only the CDR3 DNA, which spans 39 bases and is read in frame from base 1. From a lookup of the germline V gene (reference sequence), CDR1 and CDR2 are MNHEY and SMNVEV. TCRbeta CDR3 regions were amplified from genomic DNA using the immunoSEQ Assay, a bias-controlled multiplex PCR. The authors' analysis ran thus. Within the assay, amplification of reference gene primers was used to estimate how many nucleated cells each sample contained. To quantify the absolute abundance of each unique TCRbeta CDR3 rearrangement, sequence reads were collapsed and filtered. Productive Simpson clonality was computed per sample as the square root of Simpson's diversity index over productive rearrangements. Imported from immuneACCESS, the table was reduced by TCRdb to in-frame sequences with V and J called. These copies leave out some clones; in studies compared against another copy, an unresolved V gene accounts for under half, and the cause of the remainder is not known. V, J and clone size are taken as reported in that table, and D and trimming were inferred from the DNA itself. Within this sample are about 120,000 clones, with about 85% of them counted one time only. Approximately 5% of the sample rests with the top ten.

This receptor chain uses TRBV27 and TRBJ1-1; no D gene call is confident. This receptor was obtained from a human donor in a cohort sampled during active COVID-19. Specimen: peripheral blood. CDR3 reads: CASSFRENTEAFF. The bases read TGTGCCAGCAGTTTCCGGGAAAACACTGAAGCTTTCTTT.